One sample yielded the 23 T cell receptor beta chains listed below, sequenced in a study of T-cell memory formation after mild COVID-19. TCRdb reanalysed the 5' RACE reads using MiXCR and keeps one entry per CDR3 protein. The sample yields over 350,000 distinct CDR3 sequences, approximately 25% seen once. The sample comprised PBMCs or a T cell subset sorted from them (not recorded which). The receptors come from an adult woman who had mild COVID-19 (a few samples of this study predate the infection). Cell type and time point are not known.

This clonotype was observed a handful of times. The V and J genes are TRBV29-1 and TRBJ1-1; D is uncertain. Germline assignment: CDR1 SQVTM and CDR2 ANQGSEA. Trimming shortened V by 5 bases and J by 2 bases, and 15 bases separated the two germline ends. This CDR3 has 14 amino acids. This CDR3 reads CSVPLLDRNTEAFF. CDR3 nucleotides: TGCAGCGTTCCCCTCCTGGATAGAAACACTGAAGCTTTCTTT.

This clonotype was counted between two and nine times. V usage is TRBV7-6 and J usage is TRBJ2-2, with D uncertain. Germline V CDR1 and CDR2: SGHVS, FNYEAQ. The CDR3 has 15 amino acids. The V end lost 1 base, the J end lost 1 base, and 7 bases lay between the germline ends. The CDR3 spells CASSLDARNTGELFF. The CDR3 DNA reads TGTGCCAGCAGCTTAGACGCTCGGAACACCGGGGAGCTGTTTTTT.

The CDR3: CASSPYDSRDGYTF. Here the CDR3 DNA reads TGTGCCAGCAGCCCTTATGACAGTCGGGATGGCTACACCTTC. V gene TRBV7-2 combines with J gene TRBJ1-2; a possible D gene is TRBD1 (5 bases). V was shortened by 5 bases and J by 6 bases, with 16 bases between the two germline ends. The germline gives CDR1 SGHTA, CDR2 FQGNSA. This CDR3 has 14 residues.

This clonotype showed up just a few times. This chain links TRBV5-1 with TRBJ1-5; D possibly corresponds to TRBD1 (5 bases). Germline CDR1 is SGHRS and CDR2 is YFSETQ. The V end was cut by 2 bases, the J end by 4 bases, with 10 bases between. The CDR3 consists of 14 residues. CDR3 DNA: TGCGCCAGCAGCTTCGGCCAGGGTAATCAGCCCCAGCATTTT. It yields the protein CASSFGQGNQPQHF.

The table lists this clonotype with a few counts. The CDR3 region is CASSSLDRYTEAFF. As DNA, the CDR3 is TGTGCCAGCAGCTCATTGGACAGGTACACTGAAGCTTTCTTT. The genes are TRBV7-9 and TRBJ1-1; 7 nucleotides line up with TRBD1. CDR3 size: 14 residues. Trimming cost V 4 bases and J 3 bases; bases outside gene matches: 5. Germline assignment: CDR1 SEHNR and CDR2 FQNEAQ (reference sequence).

J is TRBJ2-7 and V is TRBV15, with unresolved D. Germline V gene lookup returns CDR1 LNHNV and CDR2 YYDKDF (reference sequence). Trimming pared 0 bases from V and 3 bases from J, leaving 15 bases between. The CDR3 length is 16 residues. This CDR3 is CATSRDSSWVGYEQYF. The CDR3 DNA reads TGTGCCACCAGCAGAGATTCATCATGGGTCGGCTACGAGCAGTACTTC.

This clonotype was seen a handful of times. The V and J genes are TRBV7-8 and TRBJ2-2; no definite D call. CDR1 and CDR2 (germline): SGHVS, FQNEAQ. The CDR3 loop spans 15 amino acids. V shed 5 bases and J shed 7 bases, with 17 bases lying between them. For the CDR3, the DNA is TGTGCCAGCAGCCGGTTGAGCCCCGCGAGCGGGGAGCTGTTTTTT. Its protein product is CASSRLSPASGELFF.

This clonotype has just a few counts. V and J are TRBV7-6 and TRBJ2-7; D is perhaps TRBD1 (5 bases). CDR3 length equals 15 residues. Deletions cut 1 base from V and 1 base from J, with 11 bases between. The germline gives CDR1 SGHVS, CDR2 FNYEAQ. CDR3: CASSLDTGFSYEQYF. The CDR3 coding sequence is TGTGCCAGCAGCTTAGATACAGGATTTTCCTACGAGCAGTACTTC.

This clonotype was observed a few times. The chain links TRBV29-1 to TRBJ2-2; a possible D gene is TRBD1 (6 bases). V was cut by 4 bases and J by 5 bases, with 17 bases left in between. CDR1 and CDR2 from the germline V gene are SQVTM and ANQGSEA. CDR3 size: 15 residues. The CDR3 reads CSVVVASGVTGELFF. The CDR3, as DNA: TGCAGCGTTGTTGTCGCCTCAGGGGTTACCGGGGAGCTGTTTTTT.

This sequence joins TRBV28 and TRBJ1-1, with D perhaps TRBD1 (6 bases). V dropped 9 bases and J dropped 6 bases, with 17 bases sitting between them. This CDR3 is 13 amino acids long. Germline V gene data show CDR1 as MDHEN and CDR2 as SYDVKM. The CDR3 here is CASIKQGSPEAFF. The CDR3 DNA sequence: TGTGCCAGTATTAAACAGGGTTCCCCTGAAGCTTTCTTT.

The chain uses TRBV20-1 and TRBJ2-3; 8 bases map to TRBD2. The CDR3 runs to 11 residues. Germline V gene lookup returns CDR1 DFQATT and CDR2 SNEGSKA (reference sequence). The J segment lost 11 bases and the V segment lost 5 bases, leaving 6 bases of the junction unmatched. DNA for the CDR3: TGCAGTGCTGGGACTAGTTCAAGGCAGTATTTT. Amino acids: CSAGTSSRQYF.

V and J are TRBV7-2 and TRBJ2-7, with 7 bases fitting TRBD1. V was clipped by 5 bases and J by 2 bases; unmatched bases: 9. The length of the CDR3 is 15 residues. Looked up from germline, CDR1 is SGHTA and CDR2 is FQGNSA. CDR3 nucleotide sequence: TGTGCCAGCAGCCGTGGGACAGATATGGCCTACGAGCAGTACTTC. It is translated as CASSRGTDMAYEQYF.

This clonotype showed up just a few times. The chain links TRBV6-1 to TRBJ2-3, with a weak D call TRBD2 (5 bases). The CDR3 consists of 16 residues. Trimming took off 5 bases at V and 2 bases at J, with 17 bases between the two ends. Germline CDR1 MNHNS, CDR2 SASEGT. The DNA for the CDR3 is TGTGCCAGCAGTCCTCGGGATCGGCAGTTCACAGATACGCAGTATTTT. Translated: CASSPRDRQFTDTQYF.

The genes are TRBV2 and TRBJ2-1; D possibly matches TRBD1 or TRBD2 (5 bases each). The germline V gene has CDR1 SNHLY and CDR2 FYNNEI. CDR3 length: 13 amino acids. The ends were cut back, 10 bases at V and 8 bases at J, with 18 bases in the middle. CDR3 region: CATLGPAAHEQFF. The CDR3 DNA is TGTGCCACCTTGGGACCGGCTGCCCATGAGCAGTTCTTC. The full variable domain, its missing parts supplied by reference TRBV2 and TRBJ2-1, is EPEVTQTPSHQVTQMGQEVILRCVPISNHLYFYWYRQILGQKVEFLVSFYNNEISEKSEIFDDQFSVERPDGSNFTLKIRSTKLEDSAMYFCATLGPAAHEQFFGPGTRLTVL.

In this sample, this clonotype turned up a few times. The chain recombines TRBV7-8 with TRBJ2-1, with D tentatively TRBD1 (6 bases). Germline lookup yields CDR1 SGHVS and CDR2 FQNEAQ. CDR3 length: 13 amino acids. The V gene lost 6 bases and the J gene lost 3 bases, with 9 bases spanning the gap. The CDR3 is CASRDRNYNEQFF. The CDR3, as DNA: TGTGCCAGCAGGGACAGAAACTACAATGAGCAGTTCTTC.

The chain employs TRBV20-1 and TRBJ1-6, with TRBD1 as a possible D gene (5 bases). CDR3 size: 11 residues. In germline, CDR1 is DFQATT, CDR2 SNEGSKA (reference sequence). Trimming removed 3 bases from V and 16 bases from J, with 13 bases in between. The DNA for the CDR3 is TGCAGTGCTAGGGGGGACGGAATTCTCCACTTT. It codes for CSARGDGILHF.

V and J are TRBV9 and TRBJ2-3; a weak D match, TRBD1 (5 bases). Trimming removed 2 bases from V and 3 bases from J, with 7 bases in between. CDR3 size: 13 residues. From germline, CDR1 is SGDLS and CDR2 YYNGEE. The CDR3: CASSVGQTDTQYF. Written as DNA, the CDR3 is TGTGCCAGCAGCGTGGGGCAGACAGATACGCAGTATTTT.

This CDR3 is CASSRIGAYEQYF. CDR3 sequence (DNA): TGTGCCAGCAGCCGGATCGGCGCCTACGAGCAGTACTTC. This rearrangement joins TRBV27 to TRBJ2-7; D uncertain. From germline, CDR1 is MNHEY and CDR2 SMNVEV (reference sequence). V shed 6 bases and J shed 2 bases, with 11 bases lying between them. CDR3 length equals 13 residues.

The V call is TRBV12-3 or TRBV12-4, the J call TRBJ2-1; possible D gene TRBD1, 5 bases. V shed 6 bases and J shed 10 bases, with 13 bases lying between them. This CDR3 has 12 amino acids. This CDR3 reads CASRLAQGEQFF. CDR3 coding DNA: TGTGCCAGCAGGCTGGCTCAGGGAGAGCAGTTCTTC.

At least ten counts were recorded for this clonotype. V and J are TRBV20-1 and TRBJ1-4; a possible D gene is TRBD1 (6 bases). V was clipped by 6 bases and J by 10 bases, with 12 bases between them. This CDR3 is 11 amino acids long. In germline, CDR1 is DFQATT, CDR2 SNEGSKA (reference sequence). Here the CDR3 reads CSATDRGKLFF. CDR3 DNA: TGCAGTGCAACGGACAGAGGAAAACTGTTTTTT.

This sequence joins TRBV9 and TRBJ2-1; weak D call: TRBD2 (5 bases). Trimming removed 0 bases from V and 9 bases from J, with 13 bases in between. CDR3 size: 14 residues. The germline CDR1 and CDR2 sequences are SGDLS and YYNGEE. CDR3 sequence reads: CASSVAPELGEQFF. The CDR3 DNA is TGTGCCAGCAGCGTAGCCCCGGAACTAGGTGAGCAGTTCTTC.

The rearrangement uses TRBV20-1 and TRBJ2-7, with D possibly being TRBD2 (5 bases). This CDR3 region has 13 residues. The V and J ends lost 6 bases and 1 base respectively, with 13 bases between them. Germline V lookup: CDR1 DFQATT, CDR2 SNEGSKA (reference sequence). The CDR3 nucleotides read TGCAGTGCAACGGGAAAGCTTTCCTACGAGCAGTACTTC. Amino acids: CSATGKLSYEQYF.

V is TRBV25-1 and J is TRBJ1-1, with D tentatively TRBD1 (5 bases). The CDR3 is 13 amino acids. Germline V CDR1 and CDR2: MGHDK, SYGVNS. Trimming removed 3 bases from V and 10 bases from J, with 15 bases in between. The CDR3 DNA is TGTGCCAGCAGTGACCCCTGGGGGGACGGAGCTTTCTTT. Translating gives CASSDPWGDGAFF.